A selection of T cell receptor beta chains follows, all from one sample in a study of OX40 agonist ivuxolimab in advanced cancers. This table comes from immunoSEQ multiplex PCR, and its TCRdb copy is limited to in-frame clones, with some not included. The sample lists around 44,000 clones, around nine tenths occurring once. Sample: CD4+ or CD8+ T cells sorted from blood, taken in a trial of the OX40 agonist ivuxolimab. All receptors derive from an adult with an advanced solid tumor such as melanoma, head and neck, liver or kidney cancer. CDR3s include the opening cysteine and the closing phenylalanine or tryptophan. The D gene is left open where the match is weak. Clone size is shown for a subset of rows, as once, few, many or a class of expanded clone.

j_call v_call d_call clone_size cdr3_nt cdr3_aa
TRBJ2-7 TRBV7-9 - once TGTGCCAGCAGCCGGGGGCCCTCCTACGAGCAGTACTTC CASSRGPSYEQYF
TRBJ2-3 TRBV9 - - TGTGCCAGCAGCGTAGGGGAGGCGGGCACAGATACGCAGTATTTT CASSVGEAGTDTQYF
TRBJ2-1 TRBV7-2 - - TGTGCCAGCAGCTTAGCGCAGAGTGAGCAGTTCTTC CASSLAQSEQFF
TRBJ1-1 TRBV7-9 - - TGTGCCAGCAGCTTAGGGATGCCTGAAGCTTTCTTT CASSLGMPEAFF
TRBJ1-1 TRBV2 - - TGTGCCAGCGAAGGACACCCGCCTGAAGCTTTCTTT CASEGHPPEAFF
TRBJ1-1 TRBV7-6 - - TGTGCCAGCAGCTTAGCGAAGAGGGCGCGCGGCACTGAAGCTTTCTTT CASSLAKRARGTEAFF
TRBJ1-1 TRBV27 - - TGTGCCAGCAGTTTGTACAGGAACACTGAAGCTTTCTTT CASSLYRNTEAFF
TRBJ1-1 TRBV27 - - TGTGCCAGCAGTTTCCGACTGAACACTGAAGCTTTCTTT CASSFRLNTEAFF
TRBJ1-3 TRBV13 - - TGTGCCAGCAGCTCCCCGGTAGGGTTTGGAAACACCATATATTTT CASSSPVGFGNTIYF
TRBJ2-7 TRBV19 - - TGTGCCAGCGAGGATAGGGGCTCCTACGAGCAGTACTTC CASEDRGSYEQYF
TRBJ1-1 TRBV7-6 TRBD1 - TGTGCCAGCAGCTTACTTAACAGGGGTGTGAACACTGAAGCTTTCTTT CASSLLNRGVNTEAFF
TRBJ2-1 TRBV15 - - TGTGCCACCAGCGGACGAGGTGACTACAATGAGCAGTTCTTC CATSGRGDYNEQFF
TRBJ2-7 TRBV12-5 - once TGTGCTAGTGGTTTGGTAATGGGCGAGCAGTACTTC CASGLVMGEQYF
TRBJ2-3 TRBV19 - - TGTGCCAGCACCCGGGAGCCGGGTTATACGCAGTATTTT CASTREPGYTQYF
TRBJ2-1 TRBV7-6 - - TGTGCCAGCAGCCCCAGGGGTGGGGGGGTCTCCTACAATGAGCAGTTCTTC CASSPRGGGVSYNEQFF
TRBJ1-2 TRBV7-9 - - TGTGCCAGCAGCTTCGGAGTATATGGCTACACCTTC CASSFGVYGYTF
TRBJ1-5 TRBV27 TRBD1 - TGTGCCAGCAGTTTCGGACAGGGGGTTCAGCCCCAGCATTTT CASSFGQGVQPQHF
TRBJ2-5 TRBV27 - - TGTGCCAGCAGCTCTTCAGGGAGAAGAGAGACCCAGTACTTC CASSSSGRRETQYF
TRBJ2-5 TRBV9 TRBD2 - TGTGCCAGCAGCGTGACCGGGACTAGCTGGACCCAGTACTTC CASSVTGTSWTQYF
TRBJ1-1 TRBV11-3 - - TGTGCCAGCAGCAGGGAGGGGGGACCCCGGCTTTTT CASSREGGPRLF
TRBJ2-3 TRBV11-2 - - TGTGCCAGCAGCTTAGGGGCAGATACGCAGTATTTT CASSLGADTQYF
TRBJ2-7 TRBV6-1 - - TGTGCCAGCAGTGAACAGGGGTACGAGCAGTACTTC CASSEQGYEQYF
TRBJ2-7 TRBV28 - - TGTGCCAGCAACGGGCAGGTAGACTACGAGCAGTACTTC CASNGQVDYEQYF
TRBJ2-3 TRBV9 - - TGTGCCAGCAGCGCGGGGGAGACTTCTAGCACAGATACGCAGTATTTT CASSAGETSSTDTQYF
TRBJ2-1 TRBV6-1 - - TGTGCCAGCAGTGGGGCCACCGACAATGAGCAGTTCTTC CASSGATDNEQFF
TRBJ2-1 TRBV5-1 TRBD1 - TGCGCCAGCGGGGACAGGGCTCGGGAGCAGTTCTTC CASGDRAREQFF
TRBJ1-5 TRBV5-8 - - TGTGCCAGCAGCTTCCTCTCGGGCAATCAGCCCCAGCATTTT CASSFLSGNQPQHF
TRBJ1-2 TRBV25-1 - - TGTGCCAGCAGTGAAGCCGGTTCGACAGGTAACACCTTC CASSEAGSTGNTF
TRBJ2-7 TRBV18 TRBD1 - TGTGCCAGCTCACCACGGGACAGGGCGTACGAGCAGTACTTC CASSPRDRAYEQYF
TRBJ2-3 TRBV28 TRBD2 - TGTGCCAGCAGTTCTAGCGGGGGGCAGACAGATACGCAGTATTTT CASSSSGGQTDTQYF
TRBJ2-7 TRBV27 TRBD1 - TGTGCCAGCAGTTTACTTGGACAGGGGCACTACGAGCAGTACTTC CASSLLGQGHYEQYF
TRBJ1-5 TRBV5-6 - - TGTGCCAGCAGCTTGGGGGGAGATTATCAGCCCCAGCATTTT CASSLGGDYQPQHF
TRBJ1-2 TRBV28 - - TGTGCCAGCAGTTTACGGGGTGACTATGGCTACACCTTC CASSLRGDYGYTF
TRBJ1-4 TRBV7-6 - - TGTGCCAGCAGCGCTAGTCGGGGTGAAAAACTGTTTTTT CASSASRGEKLFF
TRBJ1-1 TRBV7-8 - - TGTGCCAGCAGCTTAGGTGGGGGTTCTATGGGCACTGAAGCTTTCTTT CASSLGGGSMGTEAFF
TRBJ2-3 TRBV2 - few TGTGCCAGCAGTGGCGGGACAAGGGCTTGGGATACGCAGTATTTT CASSGGTRAWDTQYF
TRBJ2-5 TRBV19 - - TGTGCCAGTAGGCGAACTAGTGGGGGGACACTTTTACAAGAGACCCAGTACTTC CASRRTSGGTLLQETQYF
TRBJ1-2 TRBV25-1 - - TGTGCCAGCAGTGCCAGCTCTAACTATGGCTACACCTTC CASSASSNYGYTF
TRBJ2-1 TRBV6-4 - - TGTGCCAGCAGTGACTCAGGAAACAATGAGCAGTTCTTC CASSDSGNNEQFF
TRBJ1-1 TRBV19 - - TGTGCCAGTAGTATAGATCCCCAGGGAATGAACACTGAAGCTTTCTTT CASSIDPQGMNTEAFF
TRBJ1-1 TRBV29-1 - - TGCAGCGTAAACCCGAACTCTTTGACAGGTGAAGCTTTCTTT CSVNPNSLTGEAFF
TRBJ2-2 TRBV11-2 - once TGTGCCAGCAGCACCGCCCCGACGCAGACCGGGGAGCTGTTTTTT CASSTAPTQTGELFF